The rows below give T cell receptor beta chains drawn from one sample of a study of cytomegalovirus exposure and HLA in healthy donors. Sequencing used immunoSEQ multiplex PCR; TCRdb keeps in-frame clones, though not all of them. Altogether roughly 130,000 clones are present, 84% being singletons, with the ten largest covering more than 1.4%. The sequenced sample was PBMCs. These receptors all come from a woman in her thirties in good health and CMV-seronegative. Both conserved end residues are part of each CDR3. Each record gives: clone size, J gene, V gene, D gene, CDR3 DNA, CDR3 protein. A D gene is named only where the DNA matches it firmly. Size values are once, few and many counts, or a class for expanded clones, and some rows have none.

clone_size: NA; j_call: TRBJ2-7; v_call: TRBV6-5; d_call: NA; cdr3_nt: TGTGCCAGCAGGGGAGCAGGGGCGTCCCACGAGCAGTACTTC; cdr3_aa: CASRGAGASHEQYF
clone_size: once; j_call: TRBJ2-7; v_call: TRBV7-2; d_call: NA; cdr3_nt: TGTGCCAGCAGCTTAAAAGGAGCATCCTCCCTGGCTTGGAACTACGAGCAGTACTTC; cdr3_aa: CASSLKGASSLAWNYEQYF
clone_size: NA; j_call: TRBJ2-7; v_call: TRBV6-6; d_call: TRBD2; cdr3_nt: TGTGCCAGCGTCTCTAGACCCGGGACTAGCGATTACGAGCAGTACTTC; cdr3_aa: CASVSRPGTSDYEQYF
clone_size: NA; j_call: TRBJ1-3; v_call: TRBV11-2; d_call: NA; cdr3_nt: TGTGCCAGCAGCCCGTCTATGAAGTACACCATATATTTT; cdr3_aa: CASSPSMKYTIYF
clone_size: NA; j_call: TRBJ1-2; v_call: TRBV18; d_call: TRBD1; cdr3_nt: TGTGCCAGCTCACGACAGGGGGACTATGGCTACACCTTC; cdr3_aa: CASSRQGDYGYTF
clone_size: NA; j_call: TRBJ1-2; v_call: TRBV2; d_call: TRBD1; cdr3_nt: TGCGCCAGCAGTGAAGTACAGGGGTCCTATGGCTACACCTTC; cdr3_aa: CASSEVQGSYGYTF
clone_size: NA; j_call: TRBJ2-6; v_call: TRBV2; d_call: TRBD1; cdr3_nt: TGTGCCAGCCAGGACAGGGAGTCCGGGGCCAACGTCCTGACTTTC; cdr3_aa: CASQDRESGANVLTF
clone_size: NA; j_call: TRBJ2-7; v_call: TRBV19; d_call: NA; cdr3_nt: TGTGCCAGTAGCCTCTCGTCGGGCTACGAGCAGTACTTC; cdr3_aa: CASSLSSGYEQYF
clone_size: NA; j_call: TRBJ2-2; v_call: TRBV27; d_call: NA; cdr3_nt: TGTGCCAGCCGGGTAGGGGCCGGGGAGCTGTTTTTT; cdr3_aa: CASRVGAGELFF
clone_size: NA; j_call: TRBJ2-7; v_call: TRBV27; d_call: NA; cdr3_nt: TGTGCCAGCAGTTTAGGCAGGCGGGCTACGGACGAGCAGTACTTC; cdr3_aa: CASSLGRRATDEQYF
clone_size: NA; j_call: TRBJ1-5; v_call: TRBV28; d_call: NA; cdr3_nt: TGTGCCAGCGCCGGGGGGGGTTATCAGCCCCAGCATTTT; cdr3_aa: CASAGGGYQPQHF
clone_size: NA; j_call: TRBJ1-2; v_call: TRBV6-6; d_call: NA; cdr3_nt: TGTGCCAGCAGCTACGGACAGTATGGCTACACCTTC; cdr3_aa: CASSYGQYGYTF
clone_size: NA; j_call: TRBJ2-3; v_call: TRBV11-3; d_call: NA; cdr3_nt: TGTGCCAGCAGCTTAGATGGGGGGACTACGCAGTATTTT; cdr3_aa: CASSLDGGTTQYF
clone_size: NA; j_call: TRBJ1-5; v_call: TRBV15; d_call: NA; cdr3_nt: TGTGCCACCCAACCCCTGGGGGGTGTAGGAAATCAGCCCCAGCATTTT; cdr3_aa: CATQPLGGVGNQPQHF
clone_size: once; j_call: TRBJ1-5; v_call: TRBV19; d_call: NA; cdr3_nt: TGTGCCAGTAGTCAGGACTCCCGAGGCAATCAGCCCCAGCATTTT; cdr3_aa: CASSQDSRGNQPQHF
clone_size: NA; j_call: TRBJ2-7; v_call: TRBV13; d_call: TRBD1; cdr3_nt: TGTGCCAGCAGCTTCTCTCCGGGACAGGGCTACGAGCAGTACTTC; cdr3_aa: CASSFSPGQGYEQYF
clone_size: NA; j_call: TRBJ1-2; v_call: TRBV27; d_call: TRBD1; cdr3_nt: TGTGCCAGCAGTTTCCTCCGACAGGGGGCGGACTATGGCTACACCTTC; cdr3_aa: CASSFLRQGADYGYTF
clone_size: NA; j_call: TRBJ2-7; v_call: TRBV28; d_call: TRBD1; cdr3_nt: TGTGCCAGCACCTTGACAGGGGGGGATTACGAGCAGTACTTC; cdr3_aa: CASTLTGGDYEQYF
clone_size: NA; j_call: TRBJ2-7; v_call: TRBV10-3; d_call: NA; cdr3_nt: TGTGCCATCACCCAAAGCCAGGGCCACCTGAACGAGCAGTACTTC; cdr3_aa: CAITQSQGHLNEQYF
clone_size: NA; j_call: TRBJ1-2; v_call: TRBV19; d_call: NA; cdr3_nt: TGTGCCAGTAGTATAGTCCCAGGGGATTCCCCCTATGGCTACACCTTC; cdr3_aa: CASSIVPGDSPYGYTF
clone_size: NA; j_call: TRBJ1-3; v_call: TRBV28; d_call: TRBD1; cdr3_nt: TGTGCCAGCAGAGCCAACCCATCCAAGCGGACAGGGGGAGGCTCTGGAAACACCATATATTTT; cdr3_aa: CASRANPSKRTGGGSGNTIYF
clone_size: NA; j_call: TRBJ2-2; v_call: TRBV5-1; d_call: NA; cdr3_nt: TGCGCCAGCAGCTTACAGGCCGGGGAGCTGTTTTTT; cdr3_aa: CASSLQAGELFF
clone_size: NA; j_call: TRBJ1-1; v_call: TRBV6-6; d_call: NA; cdr3_nt: TGTGCCAGCAGTTTAAACAGGGAGGGGGGCACTGAAGCTTTCTTT; cdr3_aa: CASSLNREGGTEAFF
clone_size: NA; j_call: TRBJ1-2; v_call: TRBV28; d_call: TRBD1; cdr3_nt: TGTGCCAGCATCCGGGGACAGGGGAACTATGGCTACACCTTC; cdr3_aa: CASIRGQGNYGYTF
clone_size: NA; j_call: TRBJ2-3; v_call: TRBV5-1; d_call: NA; cdr3_nt: TGCGCCAGCAGCTTGGAGGCAGGGAGCACAGATACGCAGTATTTT; cdr3_aa: CASSLEAGSTDTQYF